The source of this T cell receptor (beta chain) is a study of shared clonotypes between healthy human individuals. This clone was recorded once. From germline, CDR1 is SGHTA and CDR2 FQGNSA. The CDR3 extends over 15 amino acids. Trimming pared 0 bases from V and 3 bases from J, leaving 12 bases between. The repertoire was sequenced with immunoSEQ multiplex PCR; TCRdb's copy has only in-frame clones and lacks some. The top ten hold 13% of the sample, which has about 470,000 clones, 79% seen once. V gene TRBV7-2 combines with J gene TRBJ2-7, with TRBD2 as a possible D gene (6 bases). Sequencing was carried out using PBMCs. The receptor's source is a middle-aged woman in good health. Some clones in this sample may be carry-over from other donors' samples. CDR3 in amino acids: CASSLAVTGSYEQYF. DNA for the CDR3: TGTGCCAGCAGCTTAGCGGTTACCGGGAGCTACGAGCAGTACTTC.